This is a list of T cell receptor beta chains from one sample in a study of blood T cell repertoires in COVID-19. Data came from immunoSEQ multiplex PCR; TCRdb stores just in-frame clones and leaves some out. The sample shows approximately 80,000 clones, around 86% of them seen only once. Sequencing used peripheral blood. Source of these receptors: a man aged 50 or older with active COVID-19. CDR3s include the opening cysteine and the closing phenylalanine or tryptophan. The D gene is left open where the match is weak. For some rows the clone size is stated as once, few or many, or as a class when expanded; others skip it.

clone_size	d_call	v_call	j_call	cdr3_nt	cdr3_aa
-	-	TRBV27	TRBJ1-5	TGTGCCAGCAGTTTAGCTAGGGGTCAGCCCCAGCATTTT	CASSLARGQPQHF
-	TRBD1	TRBV10-3	TRBJ1-2	TGTGCCATCAGTGCAACAGGGGACGGAAGTGGCTACACCTTC	CAISATGDGSGYTF
-	-	TRBV19	TRBJ1-5	TGTGCCAGTAGTATGGCGGGTATTAGTCAGCCCCAGCATTTT	CASSMAGISQPQHF
-	TRBD1	TRBV6-2/TRBV6-3	TRBJ2-2	TGTGCCAGCAGTTACCGACAGGGAATAGGCACCGGGGAGCTGTTTTTT	CASSYRQGIGTGELFF
-	TRBD1	TRBV18	TRBJ2-5	TGTGCCAGCTCACCGGCCGGGACAGGGGGACTGGAGACCCAGTACTTC	CASSPAGTGGLETQYF
-	-	TRBV10-3	TRBJ1-5	TGTGCCATCAGTGAGCTGATCGGTGTTGGGCAAAATCAGCCCCAGCATTTT	CAISELIGVGQNQPQHF
-	TRBD1	TRBV19	TRBJ2-1	TGTGCCAGTAGTACTATCCGGGACAGGGGGAATGAGCAGTTCTTC	CASSTIRDRGNEQFF
-	TRBD2	TRBV28	TRBJ2-2	TGTGCCAGCAGTTCTAGCGGTCTCACCGGGGAGCTGTTTTTT	CASSSSGLTGELFF
-	TRBD2	TRBV3-1/TRBV3-2	TRBJ2-3	TGTGCCAGCAGCCAAGATGGGCAAGCGGGGGGCATGCGGACGCAGTATTTT	CASSQDGQAGGMRTQYF
-	TRBD1	TRBV5-5	TRBJ1-2	TGTGCCAGCAGCGTACAGGGGGGCACTAACTATGGCTACACCTTC	CASSVQGGTNYGYTF
-	TRBD1	TRBV4-1	TRBJ1-6	TGCGCCAGCAGCCAAGATACGGTCGGAGGGGGCAGAATCCGGTCACCCCTCCACTTT	CASSQDTVGGGRIRSPLHF
-	-	TRBV29-1	TRBJ2-5	TGCAGCGTCCTGGAGGGGCACTTAGATCGAGAGACCCAGTACTTC	CSVLEGHLDRETQYF
once	-	TRBV3-1/TRBV3-2	TRBJ2-1	TGTGCCAGCAGCCAAGGTCTAACCTACAATGAGCAGTTCTTC	CASSQGLTYNEQFF
-	-	TRBV7-8	TRBJ1-2	TGTGCCAGCAGCTTGGGTGGGCGGGGTGGCTACACCTTC	CASSLGGRGGYTF
-	-	TRBV12-3/TRBV12-4	TRBJ1-2	TGTGCCAGCAGCCCTCAAACAAACTATGGCTACACCTTC	CASSPQTNYGYTF
-	TRBD1	TRBV19	TRBJ2-2	TGTGCCAGCAGGACAGGACCGAACACCGGGGAGCTGTTTTTT	CASRTGPNTGELFF
-	-	TRBV21-1	TRBJ1-2	TGTGCCAGCAGCAAAATAGACAGGGGGCGGTATGGCTACACCTTC	CASSKIDRGRYGYTF
-	-	TRBV28	TRBJ2-5	TGTGCCAGCAGTTTGGCAGGGGCCGAAGAGACCCAGTACTTC	CASSLAGAEETQYF
once	TRBD2	TRBV27	TRBJ2-1	TGTGCCAGCAGTTTACGCGGGACTAGCGGGAACAATGAGCAGTTCTTC	CASSLRGTSGNNEQFF
-	TRBD2	TRBV28	TRBJ2-5	TGTGCCAGCAGTCCCCCCGGGGTAGCGGGGTTTCATCGAGAGACCCAGTACTTC	CASSPPGVAGFHRETQYF
-	TRBD2	TRBV6-4	TRBJ2-1	TGTGCCAGCAGCCCTTTCACTAGCGGGACCGGCAATGAGCAGTTCTTC	CASSPFTSGTGNEQFF
-	TRBD1	TRBV6-2/TRBV6-3	TRBJ1-1	TGTGCCAGCAGTTCTCAGGGGGCCGTAGGTGAAGCTTTCTTT	CASSSQGAVGEAFF
-	TRBD1	TRBV7-2	TRBJ1-5	TGTGCCAGCAACTTCGACAGGGATCAGCCCCAGCATTTT	CASNFDRDQPQHF
-	TRBD2	TRBV20-1	TRBJ2-3	TGCAGTGCTAGTAGCCTAGCGGTCACAGATACGCAGTATTTT	CSASSLAVTDTQYF
-	TRBD2	TRBV30	TRBJ2-7	TGTGCCTGGTCTAGCGGGGCTCCCTACGAGCAGTACTTC	CAWSSGAPYEQYF
-	-	TRBV9	TRBJ2-6	TGTGCCAGCAGCGCCCTGGCCTCTGGGGCCAACGTCCTGACTTTC	CASSALASGANVLTF
-	-	TRBV7-9	TRBJ2-2	TGTGCCAGCCTTAACTGGAACACCGGGGAGCTGTTTTTT	CASLNWNTGELFF
-	TRBD2	TRBV7-9	TRBJ2-2	TGTGCCAGCAGCCCGATAGCGGGAGGGGACACCGGGGAGCTGTTTTTT	CASSPIAGGDTGELFF
-	-	TRBV5-1	TRBJ1-4	TGCGCCAGCAGCCCCGGCCGGGGAACTAATGAAAAACTGTTTTTT	CASSPGRGTNEKLFF
-	-	TRBV27	TRBJ1-4	TGTGCCAGCAGTGACCCCCACGGTGGAGGGGAAAAACTGTTTTTT	CASSDPHGGGEKLFF
few	-	TRBV28	TRBJ1-4	TGTGCCAGCAGTTTCCACGGGTCGGATGAAAAACTGTTTTTT	CASSFHGSDEKLFF
once	-	TRBV28	TRBJ2-7	TGTGCCAGCAGCCTTATAGACGAGCAGTACTTC	CASSLIDEQYF
-	-	TRBV6-2/TRBV6-3	TRBJ2-7	TGTGCCAGCAGTTACTCTCCCAGGTACGAGCAGTACTTC	CASSYSPRYEQYF
-	TRBD1	TRBV6-4	TRBJ1-6	TGTGCCAGCAGAGAGACAGGGGCAGGTTCACCCCTCCACTTT	CASRETGAGSPLHF
-	-	TRBV7-6	TRBJ2-5	TGTGCCAGCAGTCTGACAGATAAGACGACCCAGTACTTC	CASSLTDKTTQYF
-	-	TRBV11-2	TRBJ2-1	TGTGCCAGCAGCTCCGGGACTGTACAGTTCTTC	CASSSGTVQFF